These T cell receptor beta chains were read from a single sample in a study of hypomethylating agent response in myelodysplastic syndrome. Sequencing used immunoSEQ multiplex PCR; TCRdb keeps in-frame clones, though not all of them. The data contain about 2,800 clones, roughly 85% of them singletons. The sample here was bone marrow, taken before or after starting hypomethylating agent treatment for myelodysplastic syndrome (not recorded which). The receptors derive from a human donor with myelodysplastic syndrome. Each CDR3 is given with its conserved first and last residue. The order of the fields is clone size, J gene, V gene, D gene, CDR3 DNA, CDR3 protein. A D gene is named only where the DNA matches it firmly. Size is omitted from some rows. Given values are once, few, many or a class for expanded clones.

abundance: NA; j_gene: TRBJ2-2; v_gene: TRBV19; d_gene: NA; CDR3nt: TGTGCCAGTAGTATGTATCAGGAAATCAGCGGGGAGCTGTTTTTT; CDR3aa: CASSMYQEISGELFF
abundance: NA; j_gene: TRBJ1-4; v_gene: TRBV5-1; d_gene: NA; CDR3nt: TGCGCCAGCAGCCCAGAGCGGGGCGGGGAAAAACTGTTTTTT; CDR3aa: CASSPERGGEKLFF
abundance: NA; j_gene: TRBJ2-2; v_gene: TRBV19; d_gene: NA; CDR3nt: TGTGCCAGTAGTCCCCCAGCGAACACCGGGGAGCTGTTTTTT; CDR3aa: CASSPPANTGELFF
abundance: few; j_gene: TRBJ1-2; v_gene: TRBV27; d_gene: TRBD1; CDR3nt: TGTGCCAGCAGTCCCTCGGGACAGGACCCAGGGCGCTACACCTTC; CDR3aa: CASSPSGQDPGRYTF
abundance: NA; j_gene: TRBJ1-5; v_gene: TRBV5-8; d_gene: NA; CDR3nt: TGTGCCAGCAGCCTCAGGGTAGCGCTCCAGCCCCAGCATTTT; CDR3aa: CASSLRVALQPQHF
abundance: NA; j_gene: TRBJ2-3; v_gene: TRBV9; d_gene: TRBD1; CDR3nt: TGTGCCAGCAGCTCTCTTCCGGGACAGGGAACAGATACGCAGTATTTT; CDR3aa: CASSSLPGQGTDTQYF
abundance: NA; j_gene: TRBJ1-2; v_gene: TRBV21-1; d_gene: NA; CDR3nt: TGTGCCAGCAGCAAGGGCTATGGCTACACCTTC; CDR3aa: CASSKGYGYTF
abundance: NA; j_gene: TRBJ1-2; v_gene: TRBV29-1; d_gene: TRBD1; CDR3nt: TGCAGCGCTGCAGGGGGCAGCTATGGCTACACCTTC; CDR3aa: CSAAGGSYGYTF
abundance: NA; j_gene: TRBJ2-7; v_gene: TRBV4-3; d_gene: NA; CDR3nt: TGCGCCAGCAGCCAAGATTGGGGCGATCGGAGCCGGCAGTACTTC; CDR3aa: CASSQDWGDRSRQYF
abundance: NA; j_gene: TRBJ2-1; v_gene: TRBV9; d_gene: TRBD1; CDR3nt: TGTGCCAGCAGCGTAGGGTGGGACAGGGGGCTTTATGAGCAGTTCTTC; CDR3aa: CASSVGWDRGLYEQFF
abundance: once; j_gene: TRBJ1-2; v_gene: TRBV19; d_gene: NA; CDR3nt: TGTGCCAGTAGGAATTCGGCAGGGTTGGTCGCTAACTATGGCTACACCTTC; CDR3aa: CASRNSAGLVANYGYTF
abundance: NA; j_gene: TRBJ2-2; v_gene: TRBV6-1; d_gene: NA; CDR3nt: TGTGCCAGCAGTCGTAGCACCGGGGAGCTGTTTTTT; CDR3aa: CASSRSTGELFF
abundance: NA; j_gene: TRBJ2-1; v_gene: TRBV7-9; d_gene: TRBD2; CDR3nt: TGTGCCAGCAGCTTGGGGGGGACTACGGGATCTCCGAGGGAGCAGTTCTTC; CDR3aa: CASSLGGTTGSPREQFF
abundance: NA; j_gene: TRBJ2-1; v_gene: TRBV5-1; d_gene: TRBD2; CDR3nt: TGCGCCAGCAGCCACCCCGAAGTGGCGGGGGGGCCGAGTGAGCAGTTCTTC; CDR3aa: CASSHPEVAGGPSEQFF
abundance: NA; j_gene: TRBJ2-7; v_gene: TRBV29-1; d_gene: TRBD2; CDR3nt: TGCAGCGTGCTGACTAGCGGGAGGATAGAGCAGTACTTC; CDR3aa: CSVLTSGRIEQYF
abundance: NA; j_gene: TRBJ2-1; v_gene: TRBV7-9; d_gene: TRBD1; CDR3nt: TGTGCCAGCAGCGTAGCTGACAGGGCCCGCAATGAGCAGTTCTTC; CDR3aa: CASSVADRARNEQFF
abundance: NA; j_gene: TRBJ2-7; v_gene: TRBV6-1; d_gene: NA; CDR3nt: TGTGCCAGCAGCCAGCAGAGGGGCGGCGAGCAGTACTTC; CDR3aa: CASSQQRGGEQYF
abundance: few; j_gene: TRBJ2-7; v_gene: TRBV7-2; d_gene: NA; CDR3nt: TGTGCCAGCAGCCACACCTACGAGCAGTACTTC; CDR3aa: CASSHTYEQYF
abundance: NA; j_gene: TRBJ2-6; v_gene: TRBV2; d_gene: TRBD1; CDR3nt: TGTGCCAGCAGTGAGACAGGGGGCGCTGGGGCCAACGTCCTGACTTTC; CDR3aa: CASSETGGAGANVLTF
abundance: NA; j_gene: TRBJ1-2; v_gene: TRBV4-1; d_gene: NA; CDR3nt: TGCGCCAGCAGCCTGGGGTACCGAAAGACCTATGGCTACACCTTC; CDR3aa: CASSLGYRKTYGYTF
abundance: NA; j_gene: TRBJ2-1; v_gene: TRBV9; d_gene: TRBD2; CDR3nt: TGTGCCAGCAGCGGAACTAGCGGGAGTTCCTACAATGAGCAGTTCTTC; CDR3aa: CASSGTSGSSYNEQFF
abundance: NA; j_gene: TRBJ2-5; v_gene: TRBV6-6; d_gene: NA; CDR3nt: TGTGCCAGCTCCCTCGGGGAGACCCAGTACTTC; CDR3aa: CASSLGETQYF
abundance: NA; j_gene: TRBJ2-5; v_gene: TRBV29-1; d_gene: TRBD2; CDR3nt: TGCAGCTCGAGGAGCGGGGGACAAGAGACCCAGTACTTC; CDR3aa: CSSRSGGQETQYF
abundance: NA; j_gene: TRBJ2-5; v_gene: TRBV10-3; d_gene: NA; CDR3nt: TGTGCCATCAAGGACAACCTCCAAGAGACCCAGTACTTC; CDR3aa: CAIKDNLQETQYF
abundance: NA; j_gene: TRBJ2-7; v_gene: TRBV6-1; d_gene: NA; CDR3nt: TGTGCCACCCGAGGGATTCCCTACGAGCAGTACTTC; CDR3aa: CATRGIPYEQYF
abundance: NA; j_gene: TRBJ2-2; v_gene: TRBV7-9; d_gene: TRBD1; CDR3nt: TGTGCCAGCAGCTTCCGGGACAGGGTTTCGGCCGGGGAGCTGTTTTTT; CDR3aa: CASSFRDRVSAGELFF
abundance: few; j_gene: TRBJ2-7; v_gene: TRBV10-3; d_gene: TRBD1; CDR3nt: TGTGCCATCAGCGATTTTACAGGGGCCTACGAGCAGTACTTC; CDR3aa: CAISDFTGAYEQYF
abundance: NA; j_gene: TRBJ1-2; v_gene: TRBV6-5; d_gene: NA; CDR3nt: TGTGCCAGCAGTTACTCGAAGGTCAGCCCCTATGGCTACACCTTC; CDR3aa: CASSYSKVSPYGYTF
abundance: NA; j_gene: TRBJ2-2; v_gene: TRBV25-1; d_gene: NA; CDR3nt: TGTGCCAGCAGTGAGCTATCTCCAGACACCGGGGAGCTGTTTTTT; CDR3aa: CASSELSPDTGELFF
abundance: NA; j_gene: TRBJ1-5; v_gene: TRBV28; d_gene: NA; CDR3nt: TGTGCCAGCAGTTTAAGAGGGCAGGGCTATCAGCCCCAGCATTTT; CDR3aa: CASSLRGQGYQPQHF
abundance: few; j_gene: TRBJ2-7; v_gene: TRBV4-1; d_gene: NA; CDR3nt: TGCGCCAGCAGCCAAGTAGCCGGGGCCGGGGCCGAGCAGTACTTC; CDR3aa: CASSQVAGAGAEQYF
abundance: NA; j_gene: TRBJ1-4; v_gene: TRBV6-5; d_gene: TRBD1; CDR3nt: TGTGCCAGCAGACAGGGGGATGCAACTAATGAAAAACTGTTTTTT; CDR3aa: CASRQGDATNEKLFF
abundance: NA; j_gene: TRBJ1-1; v_gene: TRBV4-1; d_gene: NA; CDR3nt: TGCGCCAGCAGCCAAGCATCTCTTATGAACACTGAAGCTTTCTTT; CDR3aa: CASSQASLMNTEAFF
abundance: NA; j_gene: TRBJ1-6; v_gene: TRBV2; d_gene: TRBD1; CDR3nt: TGTGCCAGCAGTGCGACAGGGGTTCAGGATAATTCACCCCTCCACTTT; CDR3aa: CASSATGVQDNSPLHF
abundance: NA; j_gene: TRBJ2-1; v_gene: TRBV7-8; d_gene: TRBD2; CDR3nt: TGTGCCAGCAGCTTGGGACTAGCGGGGGCGCAGCAGTTCTTC; CDR3aa: CASSLGLAGAQQFF
abundance: NA; j_gene: TRBJ1-5; v_gene: TRBV7-2; d_gene: NA; CDR3nt: TGTGCCAGCAGCTTCGGGCCCAATCAGCCCCAGCATTTT; CDR3aa: CASSFGPNQPQHF
abundance: NA; j_gene: TRBJ1-5; v_gene: TRBV5-6; d_gene: TRBD1; CDR3nt: TGTGCCAGCAGCTTGGGACAGGGCAGCAATCAGCCCCAGCATTTT; CDR3aa: CASSLGQGSNQPQHF
abundance: NA; j_gene: TRBJ2-1; v_gene: TRBV6-1; d_gene: NA; CDR3nt: TGTGCCAGCAGTGAACGGGGAACGGTGGGAAAGGAGCAGTTCTTC; CDR3aa: CASSERGTVGKEQFF
abundance: NA; j_gene: TRBJ2-7; v_gene: TRBV4-3; d_gene: TRBD2; CDR3nt: TGCGCCAGCAGCCAAGGTCGGGACTACTTCTACGAGCAGTACTTC; CDR3aa: CASSQGRDYFYEQYF
abundance: NA; j_gene: TRBJ2-5; v_gene: TRBV11-3; d_gene: TRBD2; CDR3nt: TGTGCCAGCAGCCCAAGGACTAGCGGGAGGGGACAAGAGACCCAGTACTTC; CDR3aa: CASSPRTSGRGQETQYF
abundance: once; j_gene: TRBJ2-5; v_gene: TRBV19; d_gene: TRBD2; CDR3nt: TGTGCCAGTAGTATTGGGGGGGGTGGTTCGGAGACCCAGTACTTC; CDR3aa: CASSIGGGGSETQYF
abundance: NA; j_gene: TRBJ2-7; v_gene: TRBV11-3; d_gene: NA; CDR3nt: TGTGCCAGCAGCTTACATGGACAGCTGACCTACGAGCAGTACTTC; CDR3aa: CASSLHGQLTYEQYF
abundance: NA; j_gene: TRBJ2-7; v_gene: TRBV25-1; d_gene: NA; CDR3nt: TGTGCCAGCACACCCTCAGGGGGGGGAGCACACGAGCAGTACTTC; CDR3aa: CASTPSGGGAHEQYF
abundance: once; j_gene: TRBJ1-4; v_gene: TRBV6-1; d_gene: NA; CDR3nt: TGTGCCAGCAGTCGGGACGTCCTGGAAAAACTGTTTTTT; CDR3aa: CASSRDVLEKLFF
abundance: NA; j_gene: TRBJ1-2; v_gene: TRBV6-5; d_gene: TRBD1; CDR3nt: TGTGCCAGCAGATTGGGACAGATCTATGGCTACACCTTC; CDR3aa: CASRLGQIYGYTF
abundance: NA; j_gene: TRBJ2-5; v_gene: TRBV7-3; d_gene: NA; CDR3nt: TGTGCCAGCAGCAGGGGCGTCCGAGAGACCCAGTACTTC; CDR3aa: CASSRGVRETQYF
abundance: NA; j_gene: TRBJ1-1; v_gene: TRBV7-3; d_gene: NA; CDR3nt: TGTGCCAGCAGCTTAGCCTTAGAGGACACTGAAGCTTTCTTT; CDR3aa: CASSLALEDTEAFF
abundance: NA; j_gene: TRBJ2-1; v_gene: TRBV9; d_gene: TRBD2; CDR3nt: TGTGCCAGCAGCGTAGATTTAAGCGGGAGAGGCAATGAGCAGTTCTTC; CDR3aa: CASSVDLSGRGNEQFF
abundance: once; j_gene: TRBJ2-7; v_gene: TRBV15; d_gene: NA; CDR3nt: TGTGCCACCAGCAGACTCGACTCCCAGATCTACGAGCAGTACTTC; CDR3aa: CATSRLDSQIYEQYF
abundance: NA; j_gene: TRBJ2-1; v_gene: TRBV9; d_gene: NA; CDR3nt: TGTGCCAGCAGCACCCGGGACACAGCCTACAATGAGCAGTTCTTC; CDR3aa: CASSTRDTAYNEQFF
abundance: NA; j_gene: TRBJ2-5; v_gene: TRBV29-1; d_gene: TRBD1; CDR3nt: TGCAGCGTCGGACAGGGTGGAGAGACCCAGTACTTC; CDR3aa: CSVGQGGETQYF
abundance: NA; j_gene: TRBJ2-7; v_gene: TRBV11-2; d_gene: TRBD1; CDR3nt: TGTGCCAGCAGCGGGGGACAGGTAACCTCCTACGAGCAGTACTTC; CDR3aa: CASSGGQVTSYEQYF
abundance: few; j_gene: TRBJ1-6; v_gene: TRBV5-1; d_gene: TRBD1; CDR3nt: TGCGCCAGCAGCCAAGGACAGGGGAATTCACCCCTCCACTTT; CDR3aa: CASSQGQGNSPLHF
abundance: NA; j_gene: TRBJ2-2; v_gene: TRBV9; d_gene: TRBD1; CDR3nt: TGTGCCAGCAGCGTAGAACCGGGACAGACCACCGGGGAGCTGTTTTTT; CDR3aa: CASSVEPGQTTGELFF
abundance: NA; j_gene: TRBJ1-5; v_gene: TRBV6-5; d_gene: TRBD1; CDR3nt: TGTGCCAGCAGCCAGGGGGATCAGCCCCAGCATTTT; CDR3aa: CASSQGDQPQHF
abundance: NA; j_gene: TRBJ2-5; v_gene: TRBV27; d_gene: TRBD2; CDR3nt: TGTGCCAGCAGATTAGCGGGAGGGCCCTGGGAGACCCAGTACTTC; CDR3aa: CASRLAGGPWETQYF
abundance: NA; j_gene: TRBJ1-5; v_gene: TRBV28; d_gene: TRBD1; CDR3nt: TGTGCCAGCACCCTCGGACAGGGAGGTCAGCCCCAGCATTTT; CDR3aa: CASTLGQGGQPQHF
abundance: NA; j_gene: TRBJ1-5; v_gene: TRBV21-1; d_gene: NA; CDR3nt: TGTGCCAGCAGCATGGGGACACCTTTCTACAATCAGCCCCAGCATTTT; CDR3aa: CASSMGTPFYNQPQHF
abundance: NA; j_gene: TRBJ1-1; v_gene: TRBV10-1; d_gene: NA; CDR3nt: TGCGCCAGCAGTGTGCAGGGGAACACTGAAGCTTTCTTT; CDR3aa: CASSVQGNTEAFF
abundance: NA; j_gene: TRBJ2-7; v_gene: TRBV18; d_gene: NA; CDR3nt: TGTGCCAGCTCACCACAAACAGGGACCTACGAGCAGTACTTC; CDR3aa: CASSPQTGTYEQYF